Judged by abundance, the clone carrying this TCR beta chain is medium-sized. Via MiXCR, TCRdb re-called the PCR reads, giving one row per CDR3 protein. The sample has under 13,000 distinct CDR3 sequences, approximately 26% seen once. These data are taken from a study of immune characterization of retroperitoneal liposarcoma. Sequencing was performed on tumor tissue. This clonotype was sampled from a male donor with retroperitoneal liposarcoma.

The CDR3 protein is CASTGQGRNEQFF. The CDR3 DNA sequence: TGTGCCAGCACCGGACAGGGTCGGAATGAGCAGTTCTTC. V and J are TRBV12-3 or TRBV12-4 and TRBJ2-1, with TRBD1 identical over 8 bases. The CDR3 is 13 amino acids. With 7 bases clipped from V and 7 bases from J, the junction kept 6 bases outside the gene matches.